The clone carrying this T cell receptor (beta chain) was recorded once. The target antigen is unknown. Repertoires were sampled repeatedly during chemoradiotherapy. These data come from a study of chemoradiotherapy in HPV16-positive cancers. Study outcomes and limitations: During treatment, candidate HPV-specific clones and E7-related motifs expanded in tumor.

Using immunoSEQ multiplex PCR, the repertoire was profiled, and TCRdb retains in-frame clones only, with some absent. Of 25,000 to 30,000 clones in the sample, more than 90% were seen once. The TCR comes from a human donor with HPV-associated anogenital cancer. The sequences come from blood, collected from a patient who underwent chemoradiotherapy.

CDR3 sequence reads: CASSKGGTGDNEKLFF. The CDR3 DNA follows: TGTGCCAGCAGCAAGGGGGGAACAGGGGATAATGAAAAACTGTTTTTT. The rearrangement links TRBV7-9 to TRBJ1-4; 7 nucleotides line up with TRBD1. The CDR3 totals 16 residues. Germline CDR1 is SEHNR and CDR2 is FQNEAQ (reference sequence). Unmatched junction bases numbered 10, after V lost 5 bases and J lost 4 bases. Looking up the rest from reference TRBV7-9 and TRBJ1-4 gives the full variable domain: DTGVSQNPRHKITKRGQNVTFRCDPISEHNRLYWYRQTLGQGPEFLTYFQNEAQLEKSRLLSDRFSAERPKGSFSTLEIQRTEQGDSAMYLCASSKGGTGDNEKLFFGSGTQLSVL.